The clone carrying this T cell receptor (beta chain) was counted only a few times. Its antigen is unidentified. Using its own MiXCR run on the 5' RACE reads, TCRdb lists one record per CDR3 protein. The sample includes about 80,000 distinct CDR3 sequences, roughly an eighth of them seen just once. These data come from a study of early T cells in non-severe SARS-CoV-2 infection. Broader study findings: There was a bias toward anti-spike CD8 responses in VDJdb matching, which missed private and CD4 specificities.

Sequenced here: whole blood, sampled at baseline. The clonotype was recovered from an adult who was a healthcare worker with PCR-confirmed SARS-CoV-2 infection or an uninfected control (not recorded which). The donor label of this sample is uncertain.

CDR3 DNA: TGCGCCAGCAGGCACGGGACAGGGAACAATCAGCCCCAGCATTTT. Residues: CASRHGTGNNQPQHF. J is TRBJ1-5 and V is TRBV10-1; 9 nucleotides match TRBD1. The length of the CDR3 is 15 residues. Unmatched junction bases numbered 6, after V lost 6 bases and J lost 3 bases. Germline assignment: CDR1 WNHNN and CDR2 SYGVQD (reference sequence).